This T cell receptor (beta chain) comes out of a study of technical replicates of blood from several donors. Trimming removed 0 bases from V and 4 bases from J, with 8 bases in between. Germline lookup yields CDR1 SGDLS and CDR2 YYNGEE. The CDR3 contains 14 residues. Assay: immunoSEQ multiplex PCR; the TCRdb copy retains only in-frame clones and omits some. The repertoire holds under 85,000 clones, with 90% to 95% as singletons. This receptor was taken from a human donor in good health. The sequenced material came from T cells isolated from PBMCs. The J gene is TRBJ1-5, the V gene TRBV9, with D unclear. The CDR3 is CASSVAGVNQPQHF. Here the CDR3 DNA reads TGTGCCAGCAGCGTAGCCGGGGTGAATCAGCCCCAGCATTTT.